One and the same sample provided the 23 T cell receptor beta chains below, sequenced in a study of blood T cells in healthy people across ages. Through a sample-barcoded 5' primer and a J-beta primer mix, a second PCR was run for roughly 6 to 11 cycles. TCRdb reprocessed the 5' RACE reads via MiXCR and lists one record per CDR3 protein. In the table there are about 680,000 distinct CDR3 sequences, 45% to 50% of which are singletons. Input material: blood. Receptors originate from an older woman in good health.

This clonotype was found a few times. This chain connects TRBV20-1 to TRBJ2-7; tentatively, D is TRBD2 (5 bases). V dropped 5 bases and J dropped 0 bases, with 8 bases sitting between them. From germline, CDR1 is DFQATT and CDR2 SNEGSKA (reference sequence). The CDR3 runs 12 residues. CDR3 sequence (DNA): TGCAGTGCTGCCGGGAACTCCTACGAGCAGTACTTC. Its translation: CSAAGNSYEQYF.

The J gene is TRBJ1-1, the V gene TRBV20-1; no clear D. V lost 5 bases, J lost 1 base, and 8 bases lay in between. Germline V gene sequence: CDR1 DFQATT, CDR2 SNEGSKA (reference sequence). The CDR3 extends over 12 amino acids. The CDR3 nucleotides are TGCAGTGCTGTGACCCCGAACACTGAAGCTTTCTTT. As protein: CSAVTPNTEAFF.

The gene calls are TRBV7-9 and TRBJ2-1, with D tentatively TRBD1 (5 bases). This CDR3 comprises 17 residues. Germline CDR1 is SEHNR and CDR2 is FQNEAQ (reference sequence). The V end lost 1 base, the J end lost 5 bases, and 18 bases lay between the germline ends. This CDR3 reads CASSLGGLSRTHNEQFF. The CDR3 region has the DNA TGTGCCAGCAGCTTAGGGGGCCTCTCGAGGACGCACAATGAGCAGTTCTTC.

The J gene is TRBJ1-4, the V gene TRBV25-1, with a possible D match to TRBD1 (6 bases). Per the germline V gene, CDR1 is MGHDK and CDR2 is SYGVNS. Trimming stripped 7 bases from V and 6 bases from J, with 15 bases between. This CDR3 spans 14 amino acids. DNA for the CDR3: TGTGCCAGCACCCGAGGGGGGTTGGATGAAAAACTGTTTTTT. Residues: CASTRGGLDEKLFF. Variable domain in full (rest from reference TRBV25-1 and TRBJ1-4): EADIYQTPRYLVIGTGKKITLECSQTMGHDKMYWYQQDPGMELHLIHYSYGVNSTEKGDLSSESTVSRIRTEHFPLTLESARPSHTSQYLCASTRGGLDEKLFFGSGTQLSVL.

Note on this clonotype: At one of its ends the junction is not consistent with the germline gene, which may arise from a read error. The rearrangement joins TRBV20-1 to TRBJ1-4; 10 nucleotides match TRBD1. Germline V gene data show CDR1 as DFQATT and CDR2 as SNEGSKA (reference sequence). The CDR3 has 15 residues. The CDR3: CSARGTGVNNGKLFF. The CDR3 DNA sequence: TGCAGTGCGAGGGGGACAGGGGTTAATAATGGAAAACTGTTTTTT.

The J gene is TRBJ2-6, the V gene TRBV9; 7 nucleotides align to TRBD1. Germline V gene data show CDR1 as SGDLS and CDR2 as YYNGEE. The length of the CDR3 is 16 residues. V shed 5 bases and J 3 bases; nucleotides not matched to a gene: 8. CDR3 amino acids: CASSTRRGLGANVLTF. CDR3 bases: TGTGCCAGCAGTACCAGAAGGGGGCTTGGGGCCAACGTCCTGACTTTC.

This clonotype was detected only a few times. V gene TRBV24-1 combines with J gene TRBJ2-1; no firm D call. Trimming removed 12 bases at V and 0 bases at J, with 14 bases between. The CDR3 contains 14 residues. Germline assignment: CDR1 KGHDR and CDR2 SFDVKD. CDR3 loop: CAASERSSYNEQFF. In DNA form, the CDR3 reads TGTGCCGCCTCAGAGAGGAGCTCCTACAATGAGCAGTTCTTC.

The chain employs TRBV28 and TRBJ2-7; D ambiguous. Deletions cut 3 bases from V and 0 bases from J, with 6 bases between. Germline loops: CDR1 MDHEN, CDR2 SYDVKM. This CDR3 comprises 13 residues. CDR3 DNA sequence: TGTGCCAGCAGTTTGCCGTACTCCTACGAGCAGTACTTC. This gives the protein CASSLPYSYEQYF.

The chain links TRBV7-2 to TRBJ2-7; D is unresolved. The CDR3 loop spans 13 amino acids. Germline-derived CDR1 and CDR2 are SGHTA and FQGNSA. Trimming left V 1 base short and J 4 bases short, with 8 bases between. For the CDR3, the DNA is TGTGCCAGCAGCTTAGTTAATTTTTACGAGCAGTACTTC. Amino acids: CASSLVNFYEQYF.

The chain links TRBV20-1 to TRBJ1-2, with 10 bases aligning to TRBD1. CDR3 length equals 15 residues. Trimming took 2 bases from V and 0 from J; bases not matched to a gene: 3. Germline loops: CDR1 DFQATT, CDR2 SNEGSKA (reference sequence). The CDR3 loop is CSARLGQGANYGYTF. As DNA, the CDR3 is TGCAGTGCTAGACTAGGACAGGGGGCTAACTATGGCTACACCTTC.

The genes are TRBV29-1 and TRBJ2-3; D could derive from TRBD1 or TRBD2 (6 bases each). Between the trimmed V and J ends, which lost 5 bases and 4 bases, there was a span of 16 bases. This CDR3 comprises 14 residues. From germline, CDR1 is SQVTM and CDR2 ANQGSEA. The DNA of the CDR3 is TGCAGCGTTATAGGCGGGAAGGGGGCAGATACGCAGTATTTT. Amino acids: CSVIGGKGADTQYF.

This clonotype was found a few times. The V call is TRBV20-1, the J call TRBJ2-7; 12 bases are shared with TRBD1. Germline V gene lookup returns CDR1 DFQATT and CDR2 SNEGSKA (reference sequence). CDR3 length: 14 residues. V gave up 3 bases and J gave up 6 bases; unmatched junction bases: 6. CDR3 in DNA: TGCAGTGCTAGCACCCGGGACAGGGGGCCCGAGCAGTACTTC. It is translated as CSASTRDRGPEQYF.

This clonotype occurred many times. The chain combines TRBV3-1 with TRBJ2-1, with D perhaps matching TRBD1 (6 bases). The J call is in doubt because the DNA end fits TRBJ2-7 better. The CDR3 is 16 amino acids. Germline loops: CDR1 LGHDT, CDR2 YNNKEL (reference sequence). The CDR3 sequence: CASSHTGQTSYNEQYF. The CDR3 DNA follows: TGTGCCAGCAGCCACACAGGGCAAACCTCCTACAATGAGCAGTACTTC.

CDR3 in DNA: TGTGCCAGCAGCTTAGAGCGAGGGGTGAGCTATGGCTACACCTTC. Amino acids: CASSLERGVSYGYTF. V and J are TRBV7-9 and TRBJ1-2, with D possibly TRBD1 on 5 matching bases. Trimming left V 1 base short and J 4 bases short, with 13 bases between. Germline V CDR1 and CDR2: SEHNR, FQNEAQ (reference sequence). The CDR3 is made up of 15 amino acids.

This clonotype has just a few counts. The rearrangement joins TRBV7-9 to TRBJ2-7; either TRBD1 or TRBD2 may supply D (5 bases each). Germline CDR1 SEHNR, CDR2 FQNEAQ (reference sequence). Trimming removed 5 bases at V and 3 bases at J, with 14 bases between. The CDR3 is made up of 14 amino acids. CDR3 sequence: CASSEGTAYYEQYF. In DNA form, the CDR3 reads TGTGCCAGCAGCGAAGGGACGGCCTACTACGAGCAGTACTTC.

The chain joins TRBV5-1 to TRBJ2-1; 8 nucleotides agree with TRBD2. V trimming: 2 bases; J trimming: 6 bases; junction bases outside the gene matches: 13. The CDR3 is made up of 17 amino acids. CDR1 SGHRS and CDR2 YFSETQ come from the germline V gene. The CDR3 sequence: CASSFPPTGTRPNEQFF. CDR3 nucleotides: TGCGCCAGCAGCTTTCCACCAACCGGGACTAGACCCAATGAGCAGTTCTTC.

CDR3 loop: CASSAGQARYNEQFF. CDR3 sequence (DNA): TGCGCCAGCAGCGCCGGACAGGCCAGGTACAATGAGCAGTTCTTC. The chain carries TRBV5-1 and TRBJ2-1; 7 bases map to TRBD1. With V trimmed by 4 bases and J by 4 bases, 8 bases remained unmatched. The germline V gene encodes CDR1 SGHRS and CDR2 YFSETQ. This CDR3 comprises 15 residues. Together with reference TRBV5-1 and TRBJ2-1, the CDR3 gives the full variable domain: KAGVTQTPRYLIKTRGQQVTLSCSPISGHRSVSWYQQTPGQGLQFLFEYFSETQRNKGNFPGRFSGRQFSNSRSEMNVSTLELGDSALYLCASSAGQARYNEQFFGPGTRLTVL.

The chain uses TRBV18 and TRBJ1-2; 7 bases are shared with TRBD1. Germline-derived CDR1 and CDR2 are KGHSH and LQKENI. This CDR3 contains 19 residues. V was pared by 6 bases and J by 7 bases, with 26 bases of the junction left unmatched. The CDR3 DNA is TGTGCCAGCTCCCCCCCGAGAGGGGGCCTTGAGTTCCTAGGAGGTGGCTACACCTTC. Residues: CASSPPRGGLEFLGGGYTF.

This clonotype came up once. The chain combines TRBV5-4 with TRBJ2-5; 12 nucleotides line up with TRBD2. Trimming at V came to 4 bases and at J to 4 bases, leaving 5 bases not matched to a gene. This CDR3 region has 15 residues. The germline V gene has CDR1 SGHNT and CDR2 YYREEE (reference sequence). The CDR3 bases are TGTGCCAGCAGCGACCCGGGACTAGCGGGAGAGACCCAGTACTTC. It codes for CASSDPGLAGETQYF.

The gene calls are TRBV7-9 and TRBJ2-5; 8 bases agree with TRBD1. The V gene end was trimmed by 4 bases and the J gene end by 4 bases; junction bases not matched to a gene: 2. Looked up from germline, CDR1 is SEHNR and CDR2 is FQNEAQ (reference sequence). The CDR3 spans 13 residues. The CDR3 sequence: CASSYDRGETQYF. The CDR3 region has the DNA TGTGCCAGCAGCTATGACAGGGGAGAGACCCAGTACTTC. The variable domain in full, completed from reference TRBV7-9 and TRBJ2-5, reads DTGVSQNPRHKITKRGQNVTFRCDPISEHNRLYWYRQTLGQGPEFLTYFQNEAQLEKSRLLSDRFSAERPKGSFSTLEIQRTEQGDSAMYLCASSYDRGETQYFGPGTRLLVL.

The sample holds a few counts of this clonotype. DNA of the CDR3: TGTGCCAGCAGCTGGGGCGGTGATGGCTACACCTTC. It codes for CASSWGGDGYTF. The V gene is TRBV7-9, the J gene TRBJ1-2; possible D gene TRBD1, 5 bases. V gave up 4 bases and J gave up 6 bases, with 9 bases separating them. CDR1 is SEHNR, CDR2 FQNEAQ, per germline (reference sequence). This CDR3 contains 12 residues.

This clonotype was recorded a few times. V is TRBV20-1 and J is TRBJ2-4, with 7 bases fitting TRBD2. V shed 0 bases and J 8 bases; nucleotides not matched to a gene: 7. The length of the CDR3 is 14 residues. Germline V CDR1 and CDR2: DFQATT, SNEGSKA (reference sequence). CDR3 bases: TGCAGTGCTAGAGAACCCCTGGGAGGGTACATTCAGTACTTC. Its translation: CSAREPLGGYIQYF.

The CDR3 DNA sequence: TGTGCCAGCAGCTCGAAGGGCCTCACTGAAGCTTTCTTT. This encodes CASSSKGLTEAFF. The chain links TRBV7-3 to TRBJ1-1; D gene uncertain. CDR1 SGHTA and CDR2 FQGTGA come from the germline V gene. The V gene lost 4 bases and the J gene lost 4 bases, with 10 bases spanning the gap. The length of the CDR3 is 13 residues.